This TCR beta chain was sequenced during a study of blood T cells in healthy people across ages. The sample providers were healthy Caucasian people from Russia, aged roughly 6 to 95. Germline-derived CDR1 and CDR2 are DFQATT and SNEGSKA (reference sequence). With V trimmed by 2 bases and J by 8 bases, 6 bases remained unmatched. The CDR3 sequence is 14 residues long. Many counts were recorded for this clonotype. What it binds is unknown. Study-wide results and caveats: Donor CMV status, an unknown factor, possibly confounded changes in expanded clonotypes. Greater diversity and more naive CD4+ cells were seen in long-lived donors than in aged donors.

Primed by a sample-barcoded 5' primer and a J-beta primer mix, a second PCR proceeded for about 6 to 12 cycles. TCRdb re-analysed the 5' RACE reads in MiXCR, keeping a single row per CDR3 protein. The table lists around 1.5 million distinct CDR3 sequences, about 31% of them singletons, with 11% in the top ten. What was sequenced was blood. This clonotype originated in a young woman in good health. The chain carries TRBV20-1 and TRBJ1-4; 9 bases line up with TRBD1. The CDR3 is CSARTRDRVEKLFF. The CDR3 nucleotides are TGCAGTGCTAGAACCCGGGACAGGGTCGAAAAACTGTTTTTT.